This TCR beta chain was recovered during a study of cytomegalovirus exposure and HLA in healthy donors. Vbeta (60) and Jbeta (13) primers were used in the PCR. This table comes from immunoSEQ multiplex PCR, and its TCRdb copy is limited to in-frame clones, with some not included. The sample lists some 130,000 clones, approximately 80% occurring once. V lost 8 bases and J lost 7; bases outside the gene matches: 6. Germline loops: CDR1 GTSNPN, CDR2 SVGIG (reference sequence). The CDR3 is made up of 11 amino acids. The receptor was isolated from a man aged 25 to 40 in good health and CMV-seronegative. Sequencing was performed on PBMCs. The V gene is TRBV30, the J gene TRBJ1-2, with TRBD1 matching over 8 bases. The CDR3 here is CATAGGGGYTF. The CDR3, as DNA: TGTGCCACAGCAGGGGGCGGTGGCTACACCTTC.